Following are 20 T cell receptor beta chains from one sample sequenced in a study of blood T cells in healthy people across ages. It was with a sample-barcoded 5' primer and a J-beta primer mix that a second PCR of about 6 to 11 cycles was run. One entry per CDR3 protein results from TCRdb running MiXCR on the 5' RACE reads. The sample shows approximately 600,000 distinct CDR3 sequences, 45% to 65% of them seen only once. The specimen was blood. Receptors originate from a man between 60 and 75 years old in good health.

The chain employs TRBV20-1 and TRBJ2-5; D call uncertain. The CDR3 covers 12 residues. With 2 bases removed from V and 2 bases from J, the gap between germline ends came to 6 bases. Germline V lookup: CDR1 DFQATT, CDR2 SNEGSKA (reference sequence). DNA for the CDR3: TGCAGTGCTAGACCCCGACAAGAGACCCAGTACTTC. It specifies CSARPRQETQYF.

A single count supports this clonotype. The chain uses TRBV20-1 and TRBJ2-6, with D unclear. The CDR3 sequence is 17 residues long. Trimming stripped 3 bases from V and 0 bases from J, with 15 bases between. The V gene's germline CDR1 is DFQATT and CDR2 SNEGSKA (reference sequence). The CDR3 nucleotides read TGCAGTGCTAGCCCGGGTCCCTCCTACTCTGGGGCCAACGTCCTGACTTTC. Translating gives CSASPGPSYSGANVLTF.

The CDR3 coding sequence is TGCGCCAGCAGCCTACGGGACAGGGACTACGAGCAGTACTTC. This sequence encodes CASSLRDRDYEQYF. V gene TRBV4-1 combines with J gene TRBJ2-7; 9 bases agree with TRBD1. With V trimmed by 4 bases and J by 3 bases, 4 bases remained unmatched. This CDR3 has 14 residues. From germline, CDR1 is MGHRA and CDR2 YSYEKL.

The V call is TRBV20-1, the J call TRBJ1-2, with D perhaps TRBD1 (5 bases). This CDR3 region has 13 residues. Germline V gene data show CDR1 as DFQATT and CDR2 as SNEGSKA (reference sequence). V gave up 6 bases and J gave up 6 bases, with 17 bases separating them. The CDR3: CSADQGRVDGYTF. In DNA, the CDR3 is TGCAGTGCGGATCAGGGTCGCGTGGATGGCTACACCTTC.

This chain links TRBV20-1 with TRBJ2-5; 11 nucleotides align to TRBD2. CDR1 DFQATT and CDR2 SNEGSKA come from the germline V gene (reference sequence). V dropped 2 bases and J dropped 0; count of bases not matched to a gene: 2. This CDR3 region has 15 residues. CDR3 protein: CSARLAGGNQETQYF. For the CDR3, the DNA is TGCAGTGCTAGACTAGCGGGGGGCAACCAAGAGACCCAGTACTTC.

This rearrangement joins TRBV7-2 to TRBJ2-5; 12 bases agree with TRBD1. Germline trimming cut 6 bases from V and 9 bases from J; bases unmatched to any gene: 11. CDR3 length: 15 amino acids. Per the germline V gene, CDR1 is SGHTA and CDR2 is FQGNSA. Here the CDR3 DNA reads TGTGCCAGCAGTCGGGGGACAGGGGGCGCGAGGGCCCAGTACTTC. As protein: CASSRGTGGARAQYF.

The J gene is TRBJ2-3, the V gene TRBV24-1; 8 bases are a match to TRBD2. The CDR3 has 15 amino acids. V trimming: 3 bases; J trimming: 2 bases; junction bases outside the gene matches: 3. Per germline, CDR1 KGHDR and CDR2 SFDVKD. The CDR3 DNA follows: TGTGCCACCAGTGATGTAGCGGGATACACAGATACGCAGTATTTT. It codes for CATSDVAGYTDTQYF.

This clonotype was observed a handful of times. The chain links TRBV6-1 to TRBJ1-6; perhaps TRBD1 as D (5 bases). The ends were cut back, 3 bases at V and 9 bases at J, with 15 bases in the middle. In germline, CDR1 is MNHNS, CDR2 SASEGT. The CDR3 spans 15 residues. The CDR3 DNA reads as TGTGCCAGCAGTGAGGGGACTGCGTATGGTTCACCCCTCCACTTT. This sequence encodes CASSEGTAYGSPLHF.

The chain uses TRBV12-3 or TRBV12-4 and TRBJ2-1; 10 bases map to TRBD2. TRBJ2-7 matches the DNA end more closely, so the J call is doubtful. The CDR3 consists of 15 residues. This chain's CDR3 is CASNRLAGDHNEQYF. The DNA for the CDR3 is TGTGCCAGCAATCGACTAGCGGGCGATCACAATGAGCAGTACTTC.

This clonotype was seen more than once but under ten times. The V gene is TRBV20-1, the J gene TRBJ2-3, with 10 bases fitting TRBD1. Germline CDR1 is DFQATT and CDR2 is SNEGSKA (reference sequence). V shed 0 bases and J 4 bases; nucleotides not matched to a gene: 1. The CDR3 covers 14 residues. CDR3 sequence: CSAREGQGADTQYF. In nucleotides, the CDR3 is TGCAGTGCTAGAGAAGGACAGGGGGCAGATACGCAGTATTTT.

The V and J genes are TRBV29-1 and TRBJ2-7, with D unclear. The length of the CDR3 is 13 residues. The germline V gene encodes CDR1 SQVTM and CDR2 ANQGSEA. The V gene lost 7 bases and the J gene lost 0 bases, with 13 bases spanning the gap. The CDR3 sequence is CSGFFGPSYEQYF. The CDR3 coding sequence is TGCAGCGGATTCTTCGGTCCCTCCTACGAGCAGTACTTC.

This clonotype occurred a few times. The J gene is TRBJ2-7, the V gene TRBV6-1; D perhaps matches TRBD1 (6 bases). The CDR3 is 15 amino acids. V lost 5 bases to trimming and J lost 3 bases, with 17 bases between them. Germline-derived CDR1 and CDR2 are MNHNS and SASEGT. The CDR3 loop reads CASSIPGTPSYEQYF. Written as DNA, the CDR3 is TGTGCCAGCAGTATCCCCGGGACACCTAGCTACGAGCAGTACTTC.

This clonotype showed up just a few times. The gene calls are TRBV12-3 or TRBV12-4 and TRBJ2-5, with 10 bases matching TRBD1. Trimming at V came to 8 bases and at J to 0 bases, leaving 9 bases not matched to a gene. CDR3 length: 16 amino acids. The CDR3 nucleotides are TGTGCCAGCTCTCAGGGACAGGGGTCGTACCAAGAGACCCAGTACTTC. This translates into CASSQGQGSYQETQYF.

The V call is TRBV12-3 or TRBV12-4, the J call TRBJ2-1; D remains ambiguous. The CDR3 covers 12 residues. Trimming stripped 4 bases from V and 10 bases from J, with 11 bases between. The chain's CDR3 is CASSYLMEEQFF. In nucleotides, the CDR3 is TGTGCCAGCAGTTACTTAATGGAGGAGCAGTTCTTC.

The CDR3 sequence: CASTLPGRHTEAFF. CDR3 nucleotides: TGCGCCAGCACCCTGCCTGGCAGGCACACTGAAGCTTTCTTT. V usage is TRBV10-2 and J usage is TRBJ1-1; D remains unclear. The V gene's germline CDR1 is WSHSY and CDR2 SAAADI. The length of the CDR3 is 14 residues. The germline V and J ends were trimmed by 7 bases and 3 bases, with 15 bases remaining between them.

The rearrangement links TRBV18 to TRBJ1-5, with TRBD1 matching 9 bases. V gave up 3 bases and J gave up 4 bases; unmatched junction bases: 4. From germline, CDR1 is KGHSH and CDR2 LQKENI. This CDR3 region has 15 residues. The CDR3: CASSPSGQGNQPQHF. CDR3 DNA: TGTGCCAGCTCACCGTCCGGACAGGGGAATCAGCCCCAGCATTTT.

The rearrangement links TRBV25-1 to TRBJ2-7, with D possibly TRBD1 on 5 matching bases. This CDR3 is built from 15 residues. Germline-derived CDR1 and CDR2 are MGHDK and SYGVNS. V lost 3 bases to trimming and J lost 0 bases, with 12 bases between them. The CDR3 loop is CASSERRGPSYEQYF. The CDR3 DNA is TGTGCCAGCAGTGAGCGTAGGGGCCCCTCCTACGAGCAGTACTTC.

J is TRBJ1-1 and V is TRBV7-9, with 9 bases matching TRBD1. Per the germline V gene, CDR1 is SEHNR and CDR2 is FQNEAQ (reference sequence). V dropped 2 bases and J dropped 5; count of bases not matched to a gene: 6. CDR3 length: 15 residues. The CDR3 DNA follows: TGTGCCAGCAGCTTAAGGGGACAGGGTCTTACTGAAGCTTTCTTT. This translates into CASSLRGQGLTEAFF.

V gene TRBV10-3 combines with J gene TRBJ2-5; TRBD1 matches at 7 bases. Germline V gene sequence: CDR1 ENHRY, CDR2 SYGVKD. This CDR3 has 14 amino acids. The J segment lost 4 bases and the V segment lost 0 bases, leaving 2 bases of the junction unmatched. The DNA for the CDR3 is TGTGCCATCAGTGAGTCGACAGGGACAGAGACCCAGTACTTC. This encodes CAISESTGTETQYF.

The V and J genes are TRBV6-2 or TRBV6-3 and TRBJ1-2, with D uncertain. Trimming took off 2 bases at V and 5 bases at J, with 15 bases between the two ends. The CDR3 sequence is 15 residues long. Germline CDR1 MNHEY, CDR2 SVGEGT. The CDR3 reads CASSYASSGYYGYTF. The DNA of the CDR3 is TGTGCCAGCAGTTACGCCAGCTCGGGTTATTATGGCTACACCTTC.